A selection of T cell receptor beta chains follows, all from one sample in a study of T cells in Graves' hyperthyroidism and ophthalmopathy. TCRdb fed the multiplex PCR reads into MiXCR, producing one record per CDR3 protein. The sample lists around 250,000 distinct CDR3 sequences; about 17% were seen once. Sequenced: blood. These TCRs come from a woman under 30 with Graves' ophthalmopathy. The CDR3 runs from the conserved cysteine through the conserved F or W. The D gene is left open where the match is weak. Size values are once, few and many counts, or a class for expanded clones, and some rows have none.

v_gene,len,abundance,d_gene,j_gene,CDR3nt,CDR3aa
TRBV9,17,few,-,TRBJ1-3,TGTGCCAGCAGCGTAGGCGCAGGGCCTAGCTCTGGAAACACCATATATTTT,CASSVGAGPSSGNTIYF
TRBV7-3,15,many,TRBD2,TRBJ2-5,TGTGCCAGCAGCTTAGGTGGACTAGCGGCGGAGACCCAGTACTTC,CASSLGGLAAETQYF
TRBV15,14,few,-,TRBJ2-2,TGTGCCACCAGCAGAGTCGAATACACCGGGGAGCTGTTTTTT,CATSRVEYTGELFF
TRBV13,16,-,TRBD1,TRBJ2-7,TGTGCCAGCAGCACCCGAAGACAGGGGACCCCCTACGAGCAGTACTTC,CASSTRRQGTPYEQYF
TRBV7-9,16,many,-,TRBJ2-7,TGTGCCAGCAGCCGGGGACTTTCAAAGCACACCTACGAGCAGTACTTC,CASSRGLSKHTYEQYF
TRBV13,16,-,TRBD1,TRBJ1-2,TGTGCCAGCAGCTCCAATCCGGGACAGGCCAACTATGGCTACACCTTC,CASSSNPGQANYGYTF
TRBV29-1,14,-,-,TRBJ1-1,TGCAGCGTTGTCAGGGGAGGGGCGGACACTGAAGCTTTCTTT,CSVVRGGADTEAFF
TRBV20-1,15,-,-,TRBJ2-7,TGCAGTGCTAGAGATCGGCGACGGAGCTCCTACGAGCAGTACTTC,CSARDRRRSSYEQYF
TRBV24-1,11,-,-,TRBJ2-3,TGTGCCACCCAGGGAACAGATACGCAGTATTTT,CATQGTDTQYF
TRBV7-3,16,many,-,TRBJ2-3,TGTGCCAGCAGCCCCCACCCGGGACTCAGCACAGATACGCAGTATTTT,CASSPHPGLSTDTQYF
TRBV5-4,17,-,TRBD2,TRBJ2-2,TGTGCCAGCAGCGGCCCGCTAGCGGGAGGAATGGGCGGGGAGCTGTTTTTT,CASSGPLAGGMGGELFF
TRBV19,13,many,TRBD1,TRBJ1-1,TGTGCCAGTAGTCAAAGACAGGGGTCTGAAGCTTTCTTT,CASSQRQGSEAFF
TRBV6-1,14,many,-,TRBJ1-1,TGTGCCAGCAGTTCCAGGGGCTTGAACACTGAAGCTTTCTTT,CASSSRGLNTEAFF
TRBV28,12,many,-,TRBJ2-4,TGTGCCAGCGGGATAGCCAAAAACATTCAGTACTTC,CASGIAKNIQYF
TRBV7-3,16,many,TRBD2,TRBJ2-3,TGTGCCAGCAGCTTACAAGCGGGAGGGCCCACAGATACGCAGTATTTT,CASSLQAGGPTDTQYF
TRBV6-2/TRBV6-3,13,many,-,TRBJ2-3,TGTGCCAGCAGATTCGGAGTAGGGGATACGCAGTATTTT,CASRFGVGDTQYF
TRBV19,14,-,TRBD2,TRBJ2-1,TGTGCCTGTGGGACTAGCGGGAGGTTCAATGAGCAGTTCTTC,CACGTSGRFNEQFF
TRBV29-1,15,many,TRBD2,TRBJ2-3,TGCAGCGTTGATGCTAGCGGGGCCCGGGAAGATACGCAGTATTTT,CSVDASGAREDTQYF
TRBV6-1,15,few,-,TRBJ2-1,TGTGCCAGCAGCCCCCGGGAACCATATTACAATGAGCAGTTCTTC,CASSPREPYYNEQFF
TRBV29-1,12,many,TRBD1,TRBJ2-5,TGCAGCGTGGACAGGGGACAAGAGACCCAGTACTTC,CSVDRGQETQYF
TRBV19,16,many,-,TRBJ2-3,TGTGCCAGTAGTCCTCGGGACCGGTCTAGCACAGATACGCAGTATTTT,CASSPRDRSSTDTQYF
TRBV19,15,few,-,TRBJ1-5,TGTGCCAGTAGTCCCGACGGGGATAGCAATCAGCCCCAGCATTTT,CASSPDGDSNQPQHF
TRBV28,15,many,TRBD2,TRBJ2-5,TGTGCCAGCAGTTTAGGAGCGGGATTTGGTGAGACCCAGTACTTC,CASSLGAGFGETQYF
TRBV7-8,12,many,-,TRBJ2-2,TGTGCCAGCAGCTCCGCCGTCGGGGAGCTGTTTTTT,CASSSAVGELFF
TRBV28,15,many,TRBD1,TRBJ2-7,TGTGCCAGCAGTTTACTGGACAGGGGTTTATCCGAGCAGTACTTC,CASSLLDRGLSEQYF
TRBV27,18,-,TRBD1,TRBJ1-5,TGTGCCAGCAGCATGAATGCCGGGACAGGGGGAAGTCGGCAGCCCCAGCATTTT,CASSMNAGTGGSRQPQHF
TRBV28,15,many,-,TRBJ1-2,TGTGCCAGCAGTCCACCGGGGGGTGGGCCCTATGGCTACACCTTC,CASSPPGGGPYGYTF
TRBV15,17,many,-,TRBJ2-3,TGTGCCACCAGCATTAGCCCCAGGGGGGGGTGGGCAGATACGCAGTATTTT,CATSISPRGGWADTQYF